The present T cell receptor (beta chain) was sequenced within a study of T cell repertoires in cytomegalovirus infection. Study as a whole: Used in the study were CMV epitopes, some recently identified and HLA-C-restricted, others well-studied and HLA-B-restricted. Study-level findings and limits: Frequencies of public TCR beta families were cumulated, and this identified carriers of CMV plus the relevant HLA.

Each CDR3 protein gets one entry after TCRdb re-called the reads with MiXCR. Among a few hundred thousand distinct CDR3 sequences listed, about 39% were seen once. Germline CDR1 MNHNS, CDR2 SASEGT. Germline trimming cut 5 bases from V and 9 bases from J; bases unmatched to any gene: 7. CDR3 size: 14 residues. As to this clonotype: Its antigen is not known.

The sequence was collected from a human donor in good health (CMV status not recorded). Some clones in this sample may be carry-over from other donors' samples. The sequenced sample was cultured PBMCs, obtained from culture after CMV antigen stimulation. J is TRBJ2-1 and V is TRBV6-1, with TRBD2 identical over 10 bases. DNA for the CDR3: TGTGCCAGCAGTCTAGCGGGAGTGAGTGGTGAGCAGTTCTTC. This translates into CASSLAGVSGEQFF.